This T cell receptor (beta chain) was recorded in a study of cytomegalovirus exposure and HLA in healthy donors. Study-level information: The 120 or so validation repertoires were produced on the same platform as the approximately 620 repertoires of the first cohort. This was reported in a later analysis. General observations from the study: Later, an analysis found that TCR clusters from the first cohort tended to co-occur in the 95 to 150 validation repertoires. The classifier reportedly diagnosed cytomegalovirus status with high specificity and sensitivity. Researchers counted some 150 TCR beta chains as cytomegalovirus-associated.

Assay: immunoSEQ multiplex PCR; the TCRdb copy retains only in-frame clones and omits some. The table records under 200,000 clones, roughly nine tenths of them present only once. About this clone: The target antigen is unknown.

V lost 0 bases to trimming and J lost 8 bases, with 11 bases between them. The CDR3 is 15 amino acids. In germline, CDR1 is SNHLY, CDR2 FYNNEI. This chain joins TRBV2 and TRBJ2-6; no clear D. The sample consisted of PBMCs. The sequence was collected from a woman in her twenties or thirties in good health and CMV-seronegative. The CDR3 spells CASSEAPSPTNVLTF. In DNA form, the CDR3 reads TGTGCCAGCAGTGAAGCCCCTTCTCCGACCAACGTCCTGACTTTC.